The sample holds many counts of the clone carrying this T cell receptor (beta chain). This sample is part of a study of T cells in Graves' hyperthyroidism and ophthalmopathy. Study-wide context: The initial diagnosis was the point when peripheral blood was collected, ahead of any treatment.

Graves' hyperthyroidism qualified as stable when ophthalmopathy did not progress within 18 months. Among the patients, aged 18 to 65, hyperthyroidism was newly diagnosed and had lasted under 2 months. Each diagnosis was grounded in clinical symptoms, serum thyroxine and TRAb, thyroid ultrasound, and orbital computed tomography. CDR3 length: 12 residues. Trimming pared 7 bases from V and 8 bases from J, leaving 14 bases between. TCR beta CDR3 regions were amplified from RNA. Carried out on the TCR CDR3, a first-round RT-PCR used the HTBI primer set. TCRdb processed the multiplex PCR reads anew with MiXCR; each CDR3 protein has one entry. This table has around 580,000 distinct CDR3 sequences, 16% appearing once.

This clonotype was obtained from a woman aged 18-29 years with Graves' hyperthyroidism. The rearrangement uses TRBV12-3 or TRBV12-4 and TRBJ1-2; TRBD1 might be the D (5 bases). Sample: blood. The CDR3 coding sequence is TGTGCCAGCACCCTGGGACCTAGGGGCTACACCTTC. Translating it yields CASTLGPRGYTF.